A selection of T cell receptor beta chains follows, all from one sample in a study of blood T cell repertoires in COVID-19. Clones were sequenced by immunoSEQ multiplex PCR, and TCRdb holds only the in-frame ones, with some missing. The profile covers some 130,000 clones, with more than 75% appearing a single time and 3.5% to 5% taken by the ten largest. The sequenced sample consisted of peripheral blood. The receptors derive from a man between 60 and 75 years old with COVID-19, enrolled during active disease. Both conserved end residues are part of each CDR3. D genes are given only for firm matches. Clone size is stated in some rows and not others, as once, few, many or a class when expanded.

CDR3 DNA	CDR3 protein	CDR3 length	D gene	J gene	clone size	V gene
TGTGCCACCAGCAGAGCGACGGGATTCGAGCAGTACTTC	CATSRATGFEQYF	13	.	TRBJ2-7	.	TRBV15
TGTGCCAGCAGTTTATCGGGACAGGGATCGGTCGAGCAGTACTTC	CASSLSGQGSVEQYF	15	TRBD1	TRBJ2-7	.	TRBV6-2/TRBV6-3
TGCGCCAGCAGTCTTTCCTTAGCGGGTGCACAGGAGACCCAGTACTTC	CASSLSLAGAQETQYF	16	TRBD2	TRBJ2-5	.	TRBV4-1
TGCGCCAGCAGCTTGATGGGGGGTAGCACAGATACGCAGTATTTT	CASSLMGGSTDTQYF	15	.	TRBJ2-3	once	TRBV5-1
TGTGCCAGCAGTTATTCGAGCACAGATACGCAGTATTTT	CASSYSSTDTQYF	13	.	TRBJ2-3	.	TRBV6-5
TGCGCCAGCAGCTTGAGGTCTTCGGGGACCCAGTACTTC	CASSLRSSGTQYF	13	.	TRBJ2-5	.	TRBV5-1
TGCAGTGCTAGTCGAGTCTCGGGGGGTGAAGCTTTCTTT	CSASRVSGGEAFF	13	.	TRBJ1-1	.	TRBV20-1
TGTGCCAGCAGTTACGGGGGGGCTAATGAAAAACTGTTTTTT	CASSYGGANEKLFF	14	.	TRBJ1-4	.	TRBV6-5
TGTGCCATCAGAGAAGGACTTGGAGATAGCAGAGGGGCCAACGTCCTGACTTTC	CAIREGLGDSRGANVLTF	18	.	TRBJ2-6	.	TRBV10-3
TGTGCCAGCAGCTTAGTCGGTAGCGGGAGGGCCCCGGAGACCCAGTACTTC	CASSLVGSGRAPETQYF	17	TRBD2	TRBJ2-5	.	TRBV11-2
TGCGCCAGCAGCTTGGGGCCCCCCGGGGAGCTGTTTTTT	CASSLGPPGELFF	13	.	TRBJ2-2	once	TRBV5-1
TGTGCCAGTAGCTTGGCCGGGGGGCAGCCCCAGCATTTT	CASSLAGGQPQHF	13	.	TRBJ1-5	.	TRBV7-2
TGTGCCAGCAGTCCTCTAGAAGATACGCAGTATTTT	CASSPLEDTQYF	12	.	TRBJ2-3	.	TRBV28
TGTGCCAGCATGGGCCAGAGCTCCTACAATGAGCAGTTCTTC	CASMGQSSYNEQFF	14	.	TRBJ2-1	once	TRBV3-1/TRBV3-2
TGTGCCAGCAGTTCCACTCAGGGAAGCACTGAAGCTTTCTTT	CASSSTQGSTEAFF	14	.	TRBJ1-1	.	TRBV6-5
TGTGCCAGCGCCGAAAGGACAGGAAGGAACACTGAAGCTTTCTTT	CASAERTGRNTEAFF	15	TRBD1	TRBJ1-1	.	TRBV5-4
TGTGCCAGCAGTGACGGAAGGGGATCACCCCTCCACTTT	CASSDGRGSPLHF	13	.	TRBJ1-6	.	TRBV6-4
TGTGCCAGCAGCTTGTACAGGGCCACCTATGGCTACACCTTC	CASSLYRATYGYTF	14	.	TRBJ1-2	.	TRBV5-4
TGTGCCACCAGTACCAGCGGGAGGCCGACAGGGGAGCAGTACTTC	CATSTSGRPTGEQYF	15	TRBD2	TRBJ2-7	.	TRBV24-1
TGCGCCAGCAGCACCCCGGGACAGGGTCCGGGAAACTATGGCTACACCTTC	CASSTPGQGPGNYGYTF	17	TRBD1	TRBJ1-2	.	TRBV4-3
TGTGCCAGCAGTCTAGCGACTAGCGTCACCTACGAGCAGTACTTC	CASSLATSVTYEQYF	15	TRBD2	TRBJ2-7	.	TRBV27
TGTGCCTGGAGTGTACGGGGCAGGGGGCGGACAGATACGCAGTATTTT	CAWSVRGRGRTDTQYF	16	TRBD1	TRBJ2-3	once	TRBV30
TGTGCCAGCAGTTCTAACCACGGGGATATTACTGAAGCTTTCTTT	CASSSNHGDITEAFF	15	.	TRBJ1-1	once	TRBV6-2/TRBV6-3
TGTGCCAGCAGGACAGAACCCTATGGCTACACCTTC	CASRTEPYGYTF	12	.	TRBJ1-2	few	TRBV27
TGCGCCAGCAGCTCAAACCTCCTAGCGAATGAGCAGTTCTTC	CASSSNLLANEQFF	14	.	TRBJ2-1	.	TRBV5-1
TGTGCCAGTAGTATATCCGCGGCTCAGCCCCAGCATTTT	CASSISAAQPQHF	13	.	TRBJ1-5	.	TRBV19
TGTGCCAGCGGACAGGGACTGGGGTCCCAGTACTTC	CASGQGLGSQYF	12	TRBD1	TRBJ2-5	once	TRBV6-5
TGTGCCATCAGTGACCCAGACAGGACCGGGGAGCTGTTTTTT	CAISDPDRTGELFF	14	.	TRBJ2-2	.	TRBV10-3
TGTGCCAGCAGTCGACGGACAGGCCAAGAGACCCAGTACTTC	CASSRRTGQETQYF	14	TRBD1	TRBJ2-5	.	TRBV11-3
TGTGCCAGCAGTTGGGGGGGGCCCAATGAGCAGTTCTTC	CASSWGGPNEQFF	13	.	TRBJ2-1	.	TRBV5-4
TGTGCCAGCAGTTCCACAGGGCTAGCTTTCTTT	CASSSTGLAFF	11	.	TRBJ1-1	.	TRBV28
TGTGCCAGCAGTGAATTGGGGGTTGGGACAGAAGACTTC	CASSELGVGTEDF	13	TRBD1	TRBJ2-7	once	TRBV6-1
TGTGCCAGTAGTATAGGGCGGGAGGGCTACGAGCAGTACTTC	CASSIGREGYEQYF	14	TRBD2	TRBJ2-7	once	TRBV19
TGTGCCAGCAGTTATGTTATGAGGGGGGGCGAGTACCAAGAGACCCAGTACTTC	CASSYVMRGGEYQETQYF	18	.	TRBJ2-5	.	TRBV6-2/TRBV6-3
TGTGCCAGCAGCGTCCCTGAGCCGAAAAACATTCAGTACTTC	CASSVPEPKNIQYF	14	.	TRBJ2-4	.	TRBV11-2
TGTGCCAGCAGCCCCCACTTGTCGACAGATACGCAGTATTTT	CASSPHLSTDTQYF	14	.	TRBJ2-3	.	TRBV9
TGCGCCAGCAGCCCACTGCCCGGGACTTCTTCCTACGAGCAGTACTTC	CASSPLPGTSSYEQYF	16	.	TRBJ2-7	.	TRBV5-1
TGTGCCAGCAGCCCGAAAGCAGGAGGGTCGTTGGATGAGCAGTTCTTC	CASSPKAGGSLDEQFF	16	.	TRBJ2-1	.	TRBV4-2
TGTGCCAGCAGTCGCCCCAGCGTGAACACTGAAGCTTTCTTT	CASSRPSVNTEAFF	14	.	TRBJ1-1	.	TRBV7-2
TGCGCCAGCAGCCCTGGGGAGGGAGTCACCTACGAGCAGTACTTC	CASSPGEGVTYEQYF	15	TRBD2	TRBJ2-7	.	TRBV5-1
TGTGCCAGCAGCAACAGGGTTCGTCAGCCCCAGCATTTT	CASSNRVRQPQHF	13	.	TRBJ1-5	.	TRBV28
TGTGCCAGCAGCTTGGGAGCGGTAGAACTATATGGCTACACCTTC	CASSLGAVELYGYTF	15	.	TRBJ1-2	.	TRBV7-6
TGTGCCAGCAGCTGGATTAGCGGGGAGCCCCTACCAGATACGCAGTATTTT	CASSWISGEPLPDTQYF	17	TRBD2	TRBJ2-3	.	TRBV5-6
TGTGCCAGCAGCCCAGTCAGCGGGAGGGCGGGCACAGATACGCAGTATTTT	CASSPVSGRAGTDTQYF	17	TRBD2	TRBJ2-3	once	TRBV3-1/TRBV3-2
TGTGCCAGCAGCTTGGACGCGGGAGACGAAGAGCAGTACTTC	CASSLDAGDEEQYF	14	TRBD2	TRBJ2-7	.	TRBV5-4
TGTGCCACCAGCAGAGAAATCGTCCAGGACAGGGGGTACACCGGGGAGCTGTTTTTT	CATSREIVQDRGYTGELFF	19	TRBD1	TRBJ2-2	few	TRBV15
TGTGCCAGCAACGGCGGGATGAACTACGAGCAGTACTTC	CASNGGMNYEQYF	13	.	TRBJ2-7	.	TRBV28
TGTGCCAGCAGCTTGGAGAACGAGCAGTACTTC	CASSLENEQYF	11	.	TRBJ2-7	.	TRBV7-2
TGTGCCAGCAGCTTGGTTGGGAGGGCGACTGAAGCTTTCTTT	CASSLVGRATEAFF	14	.	TRBJ1-1	.	TRBV5-6
TGTGCCTGGAATCTTCTTACGGTGAACACCGGGGAGCTGTTTTTT	CAWNLLTVNTGELFF	15	.	TRBJ2-2	.	TRBV30
TGTGCCAGCAGTTTACCCGGGGGGACCGGGGAGCTGTTTTTT	CASSLPGGTGELFF	14	TRBD2	TRBJ2-2	.	TRBV27
TGCAGTGTAACGGGCACTGAAGCTTTCTTT	CSVTGTEAFF	10	.	TRBJ1-1	.	TRBV20-1
TGTGCCAGCAGCTCCCGGGACTCCAGCTACTACGAGCAGTACTTC	CASSSRDSSYYEQYF	15	.	TRBJ2-7	.	TRBV7-9